This entry describes one T cell receptor beta chain. Authors' methods: Amplification of reference gene primers was used by the study to estimate nucleated cell counts. The assay was immunoSEQ multiplex PCR, and TCRdb's table has in-frame clones only and misses some. V and J calls and clone size are copied from that table; D and trimming were computed from the DNA. The sample gives approximately 100,000 clones, roughly 85% of which show up once; 38% is in the top ten. The sample originates from a study of blood T cell repertoires in COVID-19. Study-wide context: Acute-phase and convalescent COVID-19 samples originated in the United States, Italy and Spain.

This CDR3 contains 14 residues. Germline assignment: CDR1 SGHNT and CDR2 YYREEE (reference sequence). The ends were cut back, 4 bases at V and 0 bases at J, with 8 bases in the middle. The chain uses TRBV5-4 and TRBJ1-3; tentative D call: TRBD1 (6 bases). The sequence was collected from an elderly man with acute or convalescent COVID-19. The sequenced sample was peripheral blood. CDR3 nucleotide sequence: TGTGCCAGCAGCAACAGGGTCTCTGGAAACACCATATATTTT. This sequence encodes CASSNRVSGNTIYF. Full variable domain (remainder filled in from reference TRBV5-4 and TRBJ1-3): ETGVTQSPTHLIKTRGQQVTLRCSSQSGHNTVSWYQQALGQGPQFIFQYYREEENGRGNFPPRFSGLQFPNYSSELNVNALELDDSALYLCASSNRVSGNTIYFGEGSWLTVV.